This is a list of T cell receptor beta chains from one sample in a study of CD8 T cells in ankylosing spondylitis. Via MiXCR, TCRdb re-called the 5' RACE reads, giving one row per CDR3 protein. The repertoire has about 400,000 distinct CDR3 sequences, under 25% of them found once; the top ten carry about 15%. Input material: blood, either unsorted or a sorted T cell fraction (not recorded which). These receptors all stem from a male donor with ankylosing spondylitis. Each CDR3 is given with its conserved first and last residue. D genes are given only for firm matches. The size of a clone is reported for some rows only, either as once, few or many, or as a class for expanded clones.

>TRBV4-2|few|TRBJ2-7|TRBD1
TGTGCCAGCAGCCACGCCCCCGTCCGGGACAGGGTTCCCTACGAGCAGTACTTC
CASSHAPVRDRVPYEQYF
>TRBV20-1|few|TRBJ1-2|.
TGCAGTGGGGGGGGAAACCTTAACTATGGCTACACCTTC
CSGGGNLNYGYTF
>TRBV6-1|.|TRBJ2-3|TRBD2
TGTGCCAGCAGGGCTGGACTAGCGGGAGACGTAGATACGCAGTATTTT
CASRAGLAGDVDTQYF
>TRBV3-1|few|TRBJ2-3|.
TGTGCCAGCAGCCTAAGGGGAGAAGGGACGCAGTATTTT
CASSLRGEGTQYF
>TRBV21-1|.|TRBJ2-7|.
TGTGCCAGCCCCGGGGGGACACAATCTATGATCTTCGAGCAGTACTTC
CASPGGTQSMIFEQYF
>TRBV20-1|.|TRBJ2-5|.
TGCAGTGCTTCGGACAGTCTTGGGGCCCAGTACTTC
CSASDSLGAQYF
>TRBV28|.|TRBJ2-5|.
TGTGCCAGCAGATTGGCCGTCGGCGGTGAGACCCAGTACTTC
CASRLAVGGETQYF
>TRBV6-2/TRBV6-3|.|TRBJ1-5|TRBD1
TGTGCCAGCAGTTACACGACAGGGGGCAATCAGCCCCAGCATTTT
CASSYTTGGNQPQHF
>TRBV10-3|few|TRBJ2-2|.
TGTGCCATCAGTGAGCTGAAGAACTCCGGGAACACCGGGGAGCTGTTTTTT
CAISELKNSGNTGELFF
>TRBV20-1|.|TRBJ2-1|TRBD2
TGCAGTGCTAGTGGGGGGATTAGCGGGAACAATGAGCAGTTCTTC
CSASGGISGNNEQFF
>TRBV20-1|.|TRBJ1-2|.
TGCAGTGCTAGAGATCGCGGGCCCACCCTATATGGCTACACCTTC
CSARDRGPTLYGYTF